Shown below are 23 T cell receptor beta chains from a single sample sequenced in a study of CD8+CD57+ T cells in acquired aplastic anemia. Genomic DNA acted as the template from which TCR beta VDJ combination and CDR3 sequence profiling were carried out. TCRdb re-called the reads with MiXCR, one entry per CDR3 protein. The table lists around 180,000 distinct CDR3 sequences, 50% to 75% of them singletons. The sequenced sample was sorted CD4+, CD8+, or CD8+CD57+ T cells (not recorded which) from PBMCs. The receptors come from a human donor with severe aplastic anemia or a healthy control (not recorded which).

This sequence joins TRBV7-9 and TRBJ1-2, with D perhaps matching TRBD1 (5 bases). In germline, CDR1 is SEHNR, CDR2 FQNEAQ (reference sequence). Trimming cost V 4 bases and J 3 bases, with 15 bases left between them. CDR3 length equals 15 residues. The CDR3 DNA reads TGTGCCAGCAGCTCCGGGGAGGGGAGGGACTATGGCTACACCTTC. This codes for CASSSGEGRDYGYTF.

CDR3 bases: TGTGCCAGCAGCTTGGAACCAGGGGATGCGTACGAGCAGTACTTC. Translating gives CASSLEPGDAYEQYF. V is TRBV25-1 and J is TRBJ2-7; D might be TRBD1 (6 bases). CDR3 length: 15 residues. The ends were cut back, 6 bases at V and 4 bases at J, with 19 bases in the middle. Germline-derived CDR1 and CDR2 are MGHDK and SYGVNS.

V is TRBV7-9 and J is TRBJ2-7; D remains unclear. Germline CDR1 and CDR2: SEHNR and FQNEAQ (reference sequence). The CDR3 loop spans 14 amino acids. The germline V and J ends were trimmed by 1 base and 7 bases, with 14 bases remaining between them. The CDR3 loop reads CASSLGVRSWEQYF. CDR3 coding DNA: TGTGCCAGCAGCTTAGGAGTCCGTTCGTGGGAGCAGTACTTC.

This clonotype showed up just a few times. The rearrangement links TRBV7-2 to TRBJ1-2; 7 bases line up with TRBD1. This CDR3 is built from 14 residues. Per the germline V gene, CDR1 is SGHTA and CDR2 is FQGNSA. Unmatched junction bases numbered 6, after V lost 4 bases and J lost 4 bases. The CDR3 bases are TGTGCCAGCAGCTCGCAGACAGGGACCTATGGCTACACCTTC. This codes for CASSSQTGTYGYTF. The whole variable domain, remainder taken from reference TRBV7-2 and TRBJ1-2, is GAGVSQSPSNKVTEKGKDVELRCDPISGHTALYWYRQSLGQGLEFLIYFQGNSAPDKSGLPSDRFSAERTGGSVSTLTIQRTQQEDSAVYLCASSSQTGTYGYTFGSGTRLTVV.

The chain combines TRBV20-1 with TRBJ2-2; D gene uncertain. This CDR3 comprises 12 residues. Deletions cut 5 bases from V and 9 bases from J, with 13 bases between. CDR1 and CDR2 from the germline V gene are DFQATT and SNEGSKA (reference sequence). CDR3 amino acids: CSAGPNSRELFF. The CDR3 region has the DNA TGCAGTGCTGGCCCCAACTCCCGGGAGCTGTTTTTT.

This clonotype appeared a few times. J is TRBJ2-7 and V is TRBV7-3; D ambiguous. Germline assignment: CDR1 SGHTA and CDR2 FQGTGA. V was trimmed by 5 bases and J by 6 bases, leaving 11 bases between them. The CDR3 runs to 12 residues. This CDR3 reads CASSGPSGEQYF. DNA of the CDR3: TGTGCCAGCAGCGGGCCCTCTGGCGAGCAGTACTTC.

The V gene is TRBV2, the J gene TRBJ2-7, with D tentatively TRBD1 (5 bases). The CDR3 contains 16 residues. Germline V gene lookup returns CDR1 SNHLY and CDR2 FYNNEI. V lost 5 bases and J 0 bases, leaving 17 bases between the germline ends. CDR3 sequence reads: CASSYSSGHDSYEQYF. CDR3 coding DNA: TGTGCCAGCAGTTACTCGTCCGGACACGACTCCTACGAGCAGTACTTC.

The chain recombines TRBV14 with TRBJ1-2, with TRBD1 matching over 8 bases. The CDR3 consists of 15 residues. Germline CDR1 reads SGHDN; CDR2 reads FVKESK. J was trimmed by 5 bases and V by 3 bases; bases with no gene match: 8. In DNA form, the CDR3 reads TGTGCCAGCAGCCAGGTACTGACAGGGGAGTATGGCTACACCTTC. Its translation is CASSQVLTGEYGYTF. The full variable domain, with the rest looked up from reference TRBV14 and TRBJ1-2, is EAGVTQFPSHSVIEKGQTVTLRCDPISGHDNLYWYRRVMGKEIKFLLHFVKESKQDESGMPNNRFLAERTGGTYSTLKVQPAELEDSGVYFCASSQVLTGEYGYTFGSGTRLTVV.

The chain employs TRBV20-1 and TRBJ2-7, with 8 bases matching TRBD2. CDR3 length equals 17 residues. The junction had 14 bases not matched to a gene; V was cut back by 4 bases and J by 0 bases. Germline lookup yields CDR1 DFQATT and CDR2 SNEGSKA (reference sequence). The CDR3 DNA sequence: TGCAGTGCTACCGATTTAGGAGGCGGGAGGAGCTCCTACGAGCAGTACTTC. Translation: CSATDLGGGRSSYEQYF.

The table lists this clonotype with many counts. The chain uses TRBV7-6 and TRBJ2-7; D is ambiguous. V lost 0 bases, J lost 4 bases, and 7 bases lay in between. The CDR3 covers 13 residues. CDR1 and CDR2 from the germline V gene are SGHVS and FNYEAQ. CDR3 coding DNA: TGTGCCAGCAGCTTAGCAGAAGGTTACGAGCAGTACTTC. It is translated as CASSLAEGYEQYF.

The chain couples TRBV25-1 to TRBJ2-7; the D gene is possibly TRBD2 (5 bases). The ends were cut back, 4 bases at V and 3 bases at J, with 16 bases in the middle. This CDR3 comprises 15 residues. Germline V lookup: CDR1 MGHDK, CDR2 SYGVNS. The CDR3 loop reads CASSVSLGADYEQYF. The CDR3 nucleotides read TGTGCCAGCAGTGTATCCCTGGGAGCGGACTACGAGCAGTACTTC.

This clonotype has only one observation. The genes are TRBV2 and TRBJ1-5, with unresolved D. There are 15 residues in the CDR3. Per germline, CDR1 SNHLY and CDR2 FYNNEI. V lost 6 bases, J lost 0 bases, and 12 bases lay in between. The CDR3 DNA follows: TGTGCCAGCAGGATTGATGTGAATAGCAATCAGCCCCAGCATTTT. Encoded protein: CASRIDVNSNQPQHF.

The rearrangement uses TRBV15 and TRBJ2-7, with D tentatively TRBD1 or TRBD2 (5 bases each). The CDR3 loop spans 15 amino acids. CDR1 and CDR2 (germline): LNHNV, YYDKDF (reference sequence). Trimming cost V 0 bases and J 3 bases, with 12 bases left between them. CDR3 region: CATSRDPGRSYEQYF. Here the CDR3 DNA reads TGTGCCACCAGCAGAGATCCGGGGCGAAGCTACGAGCAGTACTTC.

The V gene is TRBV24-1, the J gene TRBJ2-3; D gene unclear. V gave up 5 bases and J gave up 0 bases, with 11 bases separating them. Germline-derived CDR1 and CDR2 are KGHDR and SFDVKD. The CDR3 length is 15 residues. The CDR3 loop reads CATSVSPSSTDTQYF. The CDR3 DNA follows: TGTGCCACCAGTGTATCGCCCTCCAGCACAGATACGCAGTATTTT.

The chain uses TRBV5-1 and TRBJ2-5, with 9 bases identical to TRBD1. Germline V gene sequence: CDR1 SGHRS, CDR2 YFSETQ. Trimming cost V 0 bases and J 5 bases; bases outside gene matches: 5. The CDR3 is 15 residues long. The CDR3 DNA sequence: TGCGCCAGCAGCTTGGGGCCGGGACAGGGCGAGACCCAGTACTTC. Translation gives CASSLGPGQGETQYF.

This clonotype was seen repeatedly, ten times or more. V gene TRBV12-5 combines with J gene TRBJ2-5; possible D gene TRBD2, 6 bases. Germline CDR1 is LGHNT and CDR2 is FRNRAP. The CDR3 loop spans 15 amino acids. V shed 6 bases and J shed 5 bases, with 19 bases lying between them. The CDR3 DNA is TGTGCTAGTGGGAACCCTGGAGGGTTGGAGGAGACCCAGTACTTC. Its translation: CASGNPGGLEETQYF.

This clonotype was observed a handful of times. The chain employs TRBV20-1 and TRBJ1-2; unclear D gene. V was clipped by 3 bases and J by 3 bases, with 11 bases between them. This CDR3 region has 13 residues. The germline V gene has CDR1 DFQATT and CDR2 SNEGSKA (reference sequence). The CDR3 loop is CSASRAGDYGYTF. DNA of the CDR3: TGCAGTGCTAGTAGGGCCGGAGACTATGGCTACACCTTC.

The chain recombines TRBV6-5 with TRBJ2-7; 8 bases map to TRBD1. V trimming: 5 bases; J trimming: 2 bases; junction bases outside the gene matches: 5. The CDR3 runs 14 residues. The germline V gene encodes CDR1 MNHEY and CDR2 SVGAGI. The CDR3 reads CASSGIQGAYEQYF. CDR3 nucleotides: TGTGCCAGCAGTGGCATACAGGGGGCCTACGAGCAGTACTTC.

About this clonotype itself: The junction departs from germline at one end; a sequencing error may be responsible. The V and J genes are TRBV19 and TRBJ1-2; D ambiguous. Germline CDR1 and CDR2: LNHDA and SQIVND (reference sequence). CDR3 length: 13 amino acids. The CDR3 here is CAGRVKEVEGYTF. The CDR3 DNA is TGTGCCGGTAGGGTAAAGGAGGTAGAAGGCTACACCTTC. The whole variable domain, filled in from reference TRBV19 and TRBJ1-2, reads DGGITQSPKYLFRKEGQNVTLSCEQNLNHDAMYWYRQDPGQGLRLIYYSQIVNDFQKGDIAEGYSVSREKKESFPLTVTSAQKNPTAFYLCAGRVKEVEGYTFGSGTRLTVV.

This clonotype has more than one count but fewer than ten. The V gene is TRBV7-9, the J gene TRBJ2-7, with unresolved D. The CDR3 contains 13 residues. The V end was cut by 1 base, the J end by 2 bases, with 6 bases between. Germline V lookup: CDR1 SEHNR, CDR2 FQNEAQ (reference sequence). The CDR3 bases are TGTGCCAGCAGCTTAGAAGGGCCCTACGAGCAGTACTTC. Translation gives CASSLEGPYEQYF.

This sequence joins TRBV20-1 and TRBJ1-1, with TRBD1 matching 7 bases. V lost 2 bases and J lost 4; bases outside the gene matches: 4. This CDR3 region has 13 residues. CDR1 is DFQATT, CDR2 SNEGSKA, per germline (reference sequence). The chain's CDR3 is CSARSGGSTEAFF. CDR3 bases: TGCAGTGCTAGATCAGGGGGTTCCACTGAAGCTTTCTTT.

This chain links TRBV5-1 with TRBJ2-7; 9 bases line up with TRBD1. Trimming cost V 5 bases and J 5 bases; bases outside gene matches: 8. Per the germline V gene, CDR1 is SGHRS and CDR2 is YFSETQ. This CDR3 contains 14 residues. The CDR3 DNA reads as TGCGCCAGCAGGGCCGGGACAGGGCGTAACGAGCAGTACTTC. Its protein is CASRAGTGRNEQYF. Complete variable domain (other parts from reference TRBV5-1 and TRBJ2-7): KAGVTQTPRYLIKTRGQQVTLSCSPISGHRSVSWYQQTPGQGLQFLFEYFSETQRNKGNFPGRFSGRQFSNSRSEMNVSTLELGDSALYLCASRAGTGRNEQYFGPGTRLTVT.

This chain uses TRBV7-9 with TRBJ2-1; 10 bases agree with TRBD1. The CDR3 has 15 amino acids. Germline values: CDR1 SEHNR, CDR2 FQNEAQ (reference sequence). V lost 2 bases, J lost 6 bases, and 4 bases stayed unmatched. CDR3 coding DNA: TGTGCCAGCAGCTTACGGGACAGGGGTTTCAATGAGCAGTTCTTC. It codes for CASSLRDRGFNEQFF.